The 31 T cell receptor beta chains below come from one sample, sequenced in a study of blood T cell repertoires in COVID-19. Some clones are missing from TCRdb's copy, which holds only in-frame ones; the method was immunoSEQ multiplex PCR. Of about 50,000 clones listed, about 90% are singletons. Sequences were obtained from peripheral blood. The origin of the receptors is an older man with active or convalescent COVID-19.

This sequence joins TRBV7-2 and TRBJ2-3; D may be TRBD2 (6 bases). This CDR3 is 17 amino acids long. Trimming pared 1 base from V and 2 bases from J, leaving 16 bases between. CDR1 is SGHTA and CDR2 is FQGNSA in the germline V gene. CDR3 coding DNA: TGTGCCAGCAGCTTAGAGGCGGGGTCCTCCTTCACAGATACGCAGTATTTT. Its protein product is CASSLEAGSSFTDTQYF.

This chain joins TRBV5-4 and TRBJ1-2; D is unresolved. Trimming took 0 bases from V and 5 from J, leaving 11 bases between them. Germline V gene data show CDR1 as SGHNT and CDR2 as YYREEE (reference sequence). This CDR3 comprises 14 residues. In DNA, the CDR3 is TGTGCCAGCAGCTTGGTTGGTCAGGAATATGGCTACACCTTC. This gives the protein CASSLVGQEYGYTF.

The CDR3 nucleotides read TGTGCCATCAGTCCGGGACTAGCGGGGGGCTATGAGCAGTTCTTC. This gives the protein CAISPGLAGGYEQFF. V usage is TRBV10-3 and J usage is TRBJ2-1; 15 bases map to TRBD2. This CDR3 has 15 residues. The V and J ends lost 5 bases and 8 bases, in that order; junction bases with no gene match: 4. CDR1 is ENHRY and CDR2 is SYGVKD in the germline V gene.

The V and J genes are TRBV5-1 and TRBJ2-7; TRBD1 aligns across 8 bases. The CDR3 totals 14 residues. The V and J ends lost 1 base and 6 bases, in that order; junction bases with no gene match: 6. Germline lookup yields CDR1 SGHRS and CDR2 YFSETQ. CDR3 nucleotide sequence: TGCGCCAGCAGCTTGCAACAGGGGGTCATCGAGCAGTACTTC. Amino acids: CASSLQQGVIEQYF.

This clone was seen just once. The V and J genes are TRBV28 and TRBJ1-1, with no clear D. Germline-derived CDR1 and CDR2 are MDHEN and SYDVKM. The length of the CDR3 is 11 residues. The V end was cut by 7 bases, the J end by 1 base, with 4 bases between. The CDR3 DNA sequence: TGTGCCAGCACGTCGAACACTGAAGCTTTCTTT. It codes for CASTSNTEAFF.

V usage is TRBV5-1 and J usage is TRBJ2-3, with D possibly matching TRBD1 (5 bases). CDR1 SGHRS and CDR2 YFSETQ come from the germline V gene. The CDR3 spans 15 residues. V was trimmed by 4 bases and J by 1 base, leaving 13 bases between them. The chain's CDR3 is CASSPTVKGTDTQYF. The CDR3 bases are TGCGCCAGCAGCCCGACAGTTAAGGGCACAGATACGCAGTATTTT.

This clone was detected only once. The chain recombines TRBV30 with TRBJ1-1; D is unresolved. Germline CDR1 GTSNPN, CDR2 SVGIG (reference sequence). CDR3 length: 13 residues. V was clipped by 5 bases and J by 3 bases, with 13 bases between them. The DNA of the CDR3 is TGTGCCTGGGATACCGCCAGGCACACTGAAGCTTTCTTT. Protein: CAWDTARHTEAFF.

In its sample, this clone was seen once. This chain connects TRBV5-1 to TRBJ1-5, with TRBD1 matching over 7 bases. The CDR3 runs 14 residues. Looked up from germline, CDR1 is SGHRS and CDR2 is YFSETQ. Losses at the gene ends were 0 bases for V and 6 bases for J; bases not matched to a gene: 3. DNA for the CDR3: TGCGCCAGCAGCTTGGGACAGGGTGGTCAGCCCCAGCATTTT. This translates into CASSLGQGGQPQHF.

The chain combines TRBV30 with TRBJ1-2; 7 positions match TRBD1. The CDR3 runs to 12 residues. Trimming at V came to 7 bases and at J to 2 bases, leaving 4 bases not matched to a gene. Germline loops: CDR1 GTSNPN, CDR2 SVGIG (reference sequence). This CDR3 reads CAYRTGNYGYTF. CDR3 nucleotide sequence: TGTGCCTATCGGACAGGAAACTATGGCTACACCTTC. The full variable domain, with the rest looked up from reference TRBV30 and TRBJ1-2, is SQTIHQWPATLVQPVGSPLSLECTVEGTSNPNLYWYRQAAGRGLQLLFYSVGIGQISSEVPQNLSASRPQDRQFILSSKKLLLSDSGFYLCAYRTGNYGYTFGSGTRLTVV.

This chain links TRBV19 with TRBJ2-1, with D maybe TRBD2 (6 bases). Germline CDR1 LNHDA, CDR2 SQIVND (reference sequence). The length of the CDR3 is 14 residues. Trimming left V 4 bases short and J 2 bases short, with 9 bases between. CDR3 in DNA: TGTGCCAGTAGTAGGGGAGGCACCTACAATGAGCAGTTCTTC. Protein product: CASSRGGTYNEQFF.

This clone was picked up a small number of times. CDR3 DNA sequence: TGTGCCAGCAGCCGTGGGACAGGGAGCGATGAGCAGTTCTTC. This translates into CASSRGTGSDEQFF. The chain combines TRBV7-2 with TRBJ2-1, with 9 nucleotides matching TRBD1. J gave up 8 bases and V 5 bases, and 7 bases lay outside the gene matches. The CDR3 is 14 residues long. Germline CDR1 is SGHTA and CDR2 is FQGNSA.

The V and J genes are TRBV24-1 and TRBJ2-2, with 8 nucleotides matching TRBD1. Trimming at V came to 5 bases and at J to 3 bases, leaving 1 base not matched to a gene. CDR1 and CDR2 from the germline V gene are KGHDR and SFDVKD. The CDR3 sequence is 14 residues long. In DNA, the CDR3 is TGTGCCACCAGTGTACAGGGGGACACCGGGGAGCTGTTTTTT. Translating it yields CATSVQGDTGELFF.

The chain employs TRBV18 and TRBJ1-1, with D perhaps TRBD1 (5 bases). Looked up from germline, CDR1 is KGHSH and CDR2 is LQKENI. The CDR3 contains 13 residues. Trimming cost V 4 bases and J 1 base, with 7 bases left between them. CDR3: CASSHGQNTEAFF. CDR3 bases: TGTGCCAGCTCACATGGACAGAACACTGAAGCTTTCTTT.

This clone was detected only once. The chain links TRBV5-4 to TRBJ1-1; the D is unclear. The CDR3 length is 16 residues. Germline CDR1 and CDR2: SGHNT and YYREEE (reference sequence). Trimming took 0 bases from V and 1 from J, leaving 13 bases between them. CDR3 amino acids: CASSLDTDLRNTEAFF. The CDR3 DNA sequence: TGTGCCAGCAGCTTGGATACAGACCTAAGGAACACTGAAGCTTTCTTT.

The chain combines TRBV3-1 (or the pseudogene TRBV3-2) with TRBJ2-5; 7 bases map to TRBD1. In germline, CDR1 is LGHDT, CDR2 YNNKEL (reference sequence). The CDR3 sequence is 16 residues long. The V segment lost 4 bases and the J segment 0 bases; nucleotides outside the gene matches: 8. The chain's CDR3 is CASSRYRDSYQETQYF. In nucleotides, the CDR3 is TGTGCCAGCAGCCGCTACCGGGACAGCTACCAAGAGACCCAGTACTTC.

The chain employs TRBV11-2 and TRBJ1-1; a weak D match, TRBD1 (5 bases). The CDR3 length is 14 residues. CDR1 is SGHAT and CDR2 is FQNNGV in the germline V gene. Trimming stripped 5 bases from V and 8 bases from J, with 18 bases between. CDR3 sequence (DNA): TGTGCCAGCAGCATAAGCGTCGCGGGGGAGGAAGCTTTCTTT. Its protein is CASSISVAGEEAFF. The whole variable domain, remainder taken from reference TRBV11-2 and TRBJ1-1, is EAGVAQSPRYKIIEKRQSVAFWCNPISGHATLYWYQQILGQGPKLLIQFQNNGVVDDSQLPKDRFSAERLKGVDSTLKIQPAKLEDSAVYLCASSISVAGEEAFFGQGTRLTVV.

The V gene is TRBV4-3, the J gene TRBJ1-6; D may be TRBD1 (5 bases). Trimming stripped 0 bases from V and 5 bases from J, with 20 bases between. The CDR3 extends over 19 amino acids. The V gene's germline CDR1 is LGHNA and CDR2 YSLEER. The CDR3 bases are TGCGCCAGCAGCCAAGATATTTCAATAAGGGGCGGGAATAATTCACCCCTCCACTTT. Its translation is CASSQDISIRGGNNSPLHF.

The gene calls are TRBV7-3 and TRBJ1-1; perhaps TRBD1 as D (5 bases). The CDR3 length is 14 residues. Trimming shortened V by 1 base and J by 1 base, and 7 bases separated the two germline ends. Germline values: CDR1 SGHTA, CDR2 FQGTGA. The CDR3 sequence is CASSLNQGNTEAFF. CDR3 DNA: TGTGCCAGCAGCTTAAATCAGGGGAACACTGAAGCTTTCTTT.

The chain combines TRBV2 with TRBJ1-2; no clear D gene. This CDR3 comprises 13 residues. V gave up 6 bases and J gave up 1 base, with 9 bases separating them. Germline V CDR1 and CDR2: SNHLY, FYNNEI. The CDR3 loop reads CASSPQSNYGYTF. DNA of the CDR3: TGTGCCAGCAGCCCACAGAGTAACTATGGCTACACCTTC.

V is TRBV30 and J is TRBJ2-7; 7 nucleotides match TRBD2. The germline gives CDR1 GTSNPN, CDR2 SVGIG (reference sequence). With 2 bases clipped from V and 2 bases from J, the junction kept 9 bases outside the gene matches. CDR3 size: 15 residues. CDR3 region: CAWSPPGGSTYEQYF. CDR3 sequence (DNA): TGTGCCTGGAGTCCCCCCGGGGGGTCGACCTACGAGCAGTACTTC.

The V and J genes are TRBV7-6 and TRBJ2-3; TRBD1 aligns across 9 bases. This CDR3 has 15 residues. From germline, CDR1 is SGHVS and CDR2 FNYEAQ. J lost 3 bases, V lost 5 bases, and 6 bases had no gene match. CDR3 sequence: CASSGWTGVTDTQYF. In nucleotides, the CDR3 is TGTGCCAGCAGCGGTTGGACAGGGGTGACAGATACGCAGTATTTT.

This clone was recorded once. The chain employs TRBV6-6 and TRBJ2-5; 8 bases fit TRBD2. V shed 2 bases, J shed 4 bases, and the junction held 3 bases outside the gene matches. Germline V CDR1 and CDR2: MNHNY, SVGAGI (reference sequence). The length of the CDR3 is 14 residues. The CDR3 DNA is TGTGCCAGCAGTTACCCCGGGAGGGGAGAGACCCAGTACTTC. It translates to CASSYPGRGETQYF.

The rearrangement joins TRBV28 to TRBJ2-5, with 9 bases fitting TRBD2. After removal of 2 bases from V and 1 base from J, the junction contained 11 bases not matched to a gene. This CDR3 comprises 18 residues. CDR1 and CDR2 (germline): MDHEN, SYDVKM. The CDR3 protein is CASSLSRAGGRTQETQYF. CDR3 in DNA: TGTGCCAGCAGTTTAAGTCGAGCGGGAGGTAGGACCCAAGAGACCCAGTACTTC. The variable domain in full, with the rest retrieved from reference TRBV28 and TRBJ2-5, is DVKVTQSSRYLVKRTGEKVFLECVQDMDHENMFWYRQDPGLGLRLIYFSYDVKMKEKGDIPEGYSVSREKKERFSLILESASTNQTSMYLCASSLSRAGGRTQETQYFGPGTRLLVL.

The chain combines TRBV29-1 with TRBJ1-1, with 8 bases identical to TRBD1. CDR1 and CDR2 (germline): SQVTM, ANQGSEA. This CDR3 has 13 residues. J was trimmed by 4 bases and V by 7 bases; bases with no gene match: 8. CDR3 amino acids: CSGRGQGLTEAFF. The CDR3 DNA reads TGCAGCGGGAGAGGACAGGGTCTCACTGAAGCTTTCTTT.

The rearrangement links TRBV27 to TRBJ2-1; D unclear. The length of the CDR3 is 12 residues. V dropped 6 bases and J dropped 8 bases, with 11 bases sitting between them. Germline values: CDR1 MNHEY, CDR2 SMNVEV (reference sequence). The CDR3 DNA reads TGTGCCAGCAGCCCTCACAGCTATGAGCAGTTCTTC. Protein: CASSPHSYEQFF.

The CDR3 sequence is CASSLARLAGGPDTQYF. The CDR3 nucleotides read TGCGCCAGCAGCTTGGCGCGGCTAGCGGGGGGGCCAGATACGCAGTATTTT. This rearrangement joins TRBV5-1 to TRBJ2-3, with 12 bases matching TRBD2. Germline V CDR1 and CDR2: SGHRS, YFSETQ. The length of the CDR3 is 17 residues. The trim removed 0 bases at V and 4 bases at J, leaving 6 bases unmatched.

The CDR3 is CASSLSTPGGTDTQYF. The CDR3 DNA is TGTGCCAGCAGCTTATCAACCCCGGGGGGCACAGATACGCAGTATTTT. The V call is TRBV7-6, the J call TRBJ2-3; D may be TRBD2 (6 bases). The germline V gene has CDR1 SGHVS and CDR2 FNYEAQ. V was pared by 2 bases and J by 1 base, with 13 bases between. The CDR3 extends over 16 amino acids.

The chain links TRBV24-1 to TRBJ2-4; TRBD2 aligns across 14 bases. Trimming cost V 3 bases and J 3 bases; bases outside gene matches: 6. Looked up from germline, CDR1 is KGHDR and CDR2 is SFDVKD. The CDR3 extends over 18 amino acids. CDR3 sequence reads: CATSDRTSGGLGKNIQYF. In DNA, the CDR3 is TGTGCCACCAGTGATCGGACTAGCGGGGGGCTTGGCAAAAACATTCAGTACTTC.

The chain uses TRBV4-2 and TRBJ2-1, with a weak D call TRBD2 (5 bases). CDR1 and CDR2 from the germline V gene are LGHNA and YNFKEQ. The CDR3 is made up of 15 amino acids. V was pared by 1 base and J by 7 bases, with 14 bases between. As DNA, the CDR3 is TGTGCCAGCAGCCAAGTTGTTCTAGCCGGGAATGAGCAGTTCTTC. Residues: CASSQVVLAGNEQFF.

The chain has TRBV7-3 and TRBJ1-1; weak D call: TRBD1 (5 bases). Trimming took off 2 bases at V and 4 bases at J, with 8 bases between the two ends. Germline assignment: CDR1 SGHTA and CDR2 FQGTGA. This CDR3 spans 13 amino acids. This chain's CDR3 is CASSLYGGTEAFF. The CDR3 DNA is TGTGCCAGCAGCTTATACGGGGGCACTGAAGCTTTCTTT.

The V and J genes are TRBV6-6 and TRBJ1-5, with 10 bases fitting TRBD1. Looked up from germline, CDR1 is MNHNY and CDR2 is SVGAGI (reference sequence). V lost 6 bases to trimming and J lost 5 bases; unmatched junction nucleotides: 10. This CDR3 contains 16 residues. The CDR3 is CASSRQGAIGDQPQHF. DNA for the CDR3: TGTGCCAGCAGCAGACAGGGGGCCATTGGGGATCAGCCCCAGCATTTT.